Listed here is a single TCR beta chain. The V and J ends lost 7 bases and 5 bases, in that order; junction bases with no gene match: 13. In germline, CDR1 is GTSNPN, CDR2 SVGIG (reference sequence). The length of the CDR3 is 14 residues. The sample comes from a study of Ad26.COV2.S vaccination and SARS-CoV-2 variants. The repertoire was sequenced with immunoSEQ multiplex PCR; TCRdb's copy has only in-frame clones and lacks some. The sample yields roughly 400,000 clones, less than 95% seen once. Treatment in this sample: roughly 20 received Ad26.COV2.S at low or high dose, single or two shots; roughly five received placebo; per-sample allocation not given. Collection of the samples took place on day 63 after the first injection of vaccine or placebo.

This specimen was peripheral blood, taken in a trial of Ad26.COV2.S vaccine versus placebo. V and J are TRBV30 and TRBJ2-7, with TRBD2 matching over 8 bases. This TCR was sampled from a person between 18 and 60 years old who received the Ad26.COV2.S COVID-19 vaccine or a placebo. CDR3: CASSPGLEFNEQYF. The CDR3 DNA sequence: TGTGCCTCAAGCCCGGGACTAGAGTTTAACGAGCAGTACTTC.